Listed here is a single T cell receptor (beta chain). Its cognate antigen has yet to be identified. Base qualities are not provided; no much larger clone lies one nucleotide away. This specimen comes from a study of cytotoxic CD8 clonotypes in ibrutinib-treated CLL (dated by TCRdb to the early 2020s). For the study in its entirety: The cohort was composed of more than ten relapsed/refractory and approximately 16 treatment-naive patients; IGHV unmutated status was identified in 17 patients. Partial responses were observed in 24 patients and complete responses in 2; after a median follow-up of around 64 months, remission was maintained in approximately 14 patients and progression was observed in approximately 12. Samples at response were collected after a median of about 12 months of treatment, with a range of roughly 6 to 36 months. Longitudinal samples were obtainable from about 30% of the roughly 86 participants in the trial. Cryopreserved peripheral blood mononuclear cells were obtained prior to treatment, at the time of response, and at either disease progression or sustained remission. An average of about 250,000 productive templates and tens of thousands of productive rearrangements was obtained per sample. The research as a whole found: Clonality increased at ibrutinib response, stayed stable in sustained remission, and fell back toward baseline at progression. Public clonotypes were rare and either shrank or stayed stable during treatment, and the rise in clonality at ibrutinib response reflected expansion of private clonotypes. At baseline, clonality was higher than in age-matched healthy donors and showed a strong correlation with circulating CD8+ T-cell counts. Sustained-remission and progressing patients did not have matched sampling times, and lymph node repertoires were not examined.

For TCR beta library preparation, approximately 2 micrograms of genomic DNA was extracted from cryopreserved PBMCs. Longitudinal blood samples from CLL patients on ibrutinib monotherapy underwent high-throughput TCR beta sequencing. The patients took part in an open-label, single-center phase 2 trial of ibrutinib monotherapy. The goal of deep resolution MiSeq sequencing was a depth between 1 in 1 million and 1 in 200,000 T cells, and coverage averaged 10x per clonotype. The immunoSEQ hsTCRB Kit was used to generate the TCR beta libraries. The study's own analysis went as follows. ImmunoSEQ Data Assistant and ImmunoSEQ Analyzer were used for data analysis, and V, D and J genes were assigned according to IMGT definitions. Clonality, with values ranging from 0 to 1, was calculated as one minus the normalized Shannon entropy of productive rearrangement frequencies. Only overrepresented clonotypes making up at least 0.05% of each patient's repertoire were included in the public clonotype analysis. Repertoires from about a dozen age-matched healthy donors in immuneACCESS were used as clonality controls. Imported from immuneACCESS, the table was reduced by TCRdb to in-frame sequences with V and J called. These copies leave out some clones; in studies compared against another copy, an unresolved V gene accounts for under half, and the cause of the remainder is not known. V, J and clone size are those of that table, while D and trimming were read from the DNA. This sample comprises 33,000 or so clones, nearly 50% of them detected only once. The top ten constitute 18% of the sample.

The CDR3, cysteine through phenylalanine, is 17 amino acids long. Only CDR3 DNA remains: 51 bases, in frame from the first base. The junction shows trimming of 6 bases on V and 3 bases on J, plus 21 bases between the germline ends. The germline V gene (reference sequence) gives CDR1 as LNHDA and CDR2 as SQIVND. The clonotype comes from a human donor with chronic lymphocytic leukemia. Specimen: PBMCs, collected before ibrutinib treatment. This receptor chain uses TRBV19 and TRBJ2-1, and TRBD2 may be the D gene, going by 6 matching bases. The DNA sequence follows: TGTGCCAGTAGCCCTTCAACCGGGACGGGACTCTACAATGAGCAGTTCTTC. This yields the protein CASSPSTGTGLYNEQFF. The entire variable domain, with the stretches around the CDR3 drawn from the reference TRBV19 and TRBJ2-1 proteins, is DGGITQSPKYLFRKEGQNVTLSCEQNLNHDAMYWYRQDPGQGLRLIYYSQIVNDFQKGDIAEGYSVSREKKESFPLTVTSAQKNPTAFYLCASSPSTGTGLYNEQFFGPGTRLTVL.